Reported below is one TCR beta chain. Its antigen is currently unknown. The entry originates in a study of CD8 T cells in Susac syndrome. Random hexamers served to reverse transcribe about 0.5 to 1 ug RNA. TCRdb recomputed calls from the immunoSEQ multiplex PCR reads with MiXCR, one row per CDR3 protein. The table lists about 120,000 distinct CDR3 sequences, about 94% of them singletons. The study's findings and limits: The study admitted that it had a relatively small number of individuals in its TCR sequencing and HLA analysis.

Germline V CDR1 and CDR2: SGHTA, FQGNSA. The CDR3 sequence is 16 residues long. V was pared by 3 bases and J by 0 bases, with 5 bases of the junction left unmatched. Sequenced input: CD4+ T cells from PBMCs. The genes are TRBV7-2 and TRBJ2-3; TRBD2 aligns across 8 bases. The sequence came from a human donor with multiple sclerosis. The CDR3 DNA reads TGTGCCAGCAGCTTTACGGGGGGGCGGAGCACAGATACGCAGTATTTT. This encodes CASSFTGGRSTDTQYF.